These 23 T cell receptor beta chains were all obtained from the same sample, sequenced in a study of human T cells and chemical hapten exposure. Documented time point: pre-sensitization, week 0. Treatment noted: therapeutic diphenylcyclopropenone sensitization with weekly scalp DPC. One entry per CDR3 protein results from TCRdb running MiXCR on the RACE reads. The sample contains some 330,000 distinct CDR3 sequences, around 5% of which appear only once. The sequenced sample was whole blood, obtained in connection with sensitization to the hapten diphenylcyclopropenone (DPC). The source is a woman aged 18-30 years with alopecia areata. Some clones in this sample may be carry-over from other donors' samples.

This clonotype was observed at least ten times. The V gene is TRBV6-6, the J gene TRBJ2-2; tentative D call: TRBD1 (7 bases). The germline V gene encodes CDR1 MNHNY and CDR2 SVGAGI (reference sequence). CDR3 length equals 14 residues. Trimming pared 6 bases from V and 4 bases from J, leaving 12 bases between. This CDR3 reads CASRRDSTTGELFF. Written as DNA, the CDR3 is TGTGCCAGCAGGCGGGACAGCACCACCGGGGAGCTGTTTTTT.

The chain links TRBV6-6 to TRBJ1-1; tentative D call: TRBD1 (6 bases). CDR1 MNHNY and CDR2 SVGAGI come from the germline V gene (reference sequence). The CDR3 sequence is 15 residues long. V lost 5 bases and J 1 base, leaving 14 bases between the germline ends. CDR3 sequence reads: CASSPRQARNTEAFF. Written as DNA, the CDR3 is TGTGCCAGCAGTCCGAGACAGGCCCGGAACACTGAAGCTTTCTTT.

The sample holds many counts of this clonotype. The chain's CDR3 is CASSPSGGPNEKLFF. CDR3 DNA sequence: TGCGCCAGCAGCCCCAGTGGGGGGCCTAATGAAAAACTGTTTTTT. The chain recombines TRBV4-3 with TRBJ1-4, with a tentative D call TRBD1 (6 bases). The V gene's germline CDR1 is LGHNA and CDR2 YSLEER. The V end lost 4 bases, the J end lost 3 bases, and 12 bases lay between the germline ends. The CDR3 length is 15 residues.

The V and J genes are TRBV11-2 and TRBJ1-3, with D possibly being TRBD1 (5 bases). V lost 1 base and J lost 0, with 13 bases in between. The CDR3 is 17 amino acids. CDR1 SGHAT and CDR2 FQNNGV come from the germline V gene. In nucleotides, the CDR3 is TGTGCCAGCAGCTTAGTAGTAGGACACACCTCTGGAAACACCATATATTTT. Amino acids: CASSLVVGHTSGNTIYF.

A remark on this clonotype: The germline gene is not matched at one end of the junction; a read error may be the cause. The chain uses TRBV4-1 and TRBJ2-6; TRBD1 matches 9 bases. This CDR3 comprises 18 residues. Germline V gene data show CDR1 as MGHRA and CDR2 as YSYEKL. The CDR3 DNA reads as TGCGCCAACAGCCCCCCGGGACAGGGAAACTCTGGGGCCAACGTCCTGACTTTC. Translating it yields CANSPPGQGNSGANVLTF.

This clonotype has just a few counts. The J gene is TRBJ1-2, the V gene TRBV7-2, with 10 bases matching TRBD1. Trimming at V came to 5 bases and at J to 8 bases, leaving 8 bases not matched to a gene. The CDR3 loop spans 14 amino acids. Per the germline V gene, CDR1 is SGHTA and CDR2 is FQGNSA. The CDR3 region has the DNA TGTGCCAGCAGCCCTAGAGGGACAGGGGAAGGCTACACCTTC. Its protein is CASSPRGTGEGYTF.

This clonotype showed up many times. The rearrangement links TRBV7-2 to TRBJ1-1; D is unresolved. CDR3 length: 13 amino acids. CDR1 SGHTA and CDR2 FQGNSA come from the germline V gene. Trimming removed 2 bases at V and 3 bases at J, with 7 bases between. CDR3 nucleotide sequence: TGTGCCAGCAGCTTAAGGCAGCACACTGAAGCTTTCTTT. The encoded protein is CASSLRQHTEAFF.

The chain combines TRBV7-2 with TRBJ2-5; 12 bases align to TRBD2. In germline, CDR1 is SGHTA, CDR2 FQGNSA. J was trimmed by 7 bases and V by 4 bases; bases with no gene match: 7. The CDR3 loop spans 15 amino acids. The CDR3 is CASSSGGLAGPTQYF. Here the CDR3 DNA reads TGTGCCAGCAGCTCTGGAGGACTAGCGGGGCCGACCCAGTACTTC.

At least ten counts were recorded for this clonotype. The V call is TRBV10-3, the J call TRBJ1-1; D is unclear. This CDR3 contains 13 residues. Per germline, CDR1 ENHRY and CDR2 SYGVKD. Trimming stripped 3 bases from V and 1 base from J, with 6 bases between. The CDR3 DNA reads TGTGCCATCAGTGAAAGCGCGAACACTGAAGCTTTCTTT. It translates to CAISESANTEAFF.

The sample holds many counts of this clonotype. CDR3 in amino acids: CASLIGPGAYEQYF. In DNA form, the CDR3 reads TGTGCCAGCTTAATCGGTCCCGGGGCATACGAGCAGTACTTC. The chain recombines TRBV18 with TRBJ2-7; D is possibly TRBD1 or TRBD2 (5 bases each). Trimming removed 7 bases from V and 4 bases from J, with 17 bases in between. The V gene's germline CDR1 is KGHSH and CDR2 LQKENI. The CDR3 totals 14 residues.

The chain carries TRBV12-3 or TRBV12-4 and TRBJ2-7; D gene ambiguous. V dropped 1 base and J dropped 2 bases, with 9 bases sitting between them. CDR3 length: 14 amino acids. CDR3 sequence: CASSLDRLTYEQYF. The CDR3 DNA reads TGTGCCAGCAGTTTAGATAGGTTGACCTACGAGCAGTACTTC.

Only a few counts were recorded for this clonotype. This chain uses TRBV6-1 with TRBJ1-1, with 7 bases that match TRBD1. V shed 3 bases and J 1 base; nucleotides not matched to a gene: 5. Germline assignment: CDR1 MNHNS and CDR2 SASEGT. There are 15 residues in the CDR3. The CDR3 nucleotides are TGTGCCAGCAGTGAGATGGGACAGCCGAACACTGAAGCTTTCTTT. This translates into CASSEMGQPNTEAFF.

This clonotype appeared many times. This chain links TRBV6-6 with TRBJ2-3; 9 nucleotides agree with TRBD2. The CDR3 length is 15 residues. J was trimmed by 3 bases and V by 10 bases; bases with no gene match: 11. Germline values: CDR1 MNHNY, CDR2 SVGAGI (reference sequence). The CDR3, as DNA: TGTGCCATTGCGGTCGGCGGGGGGGGTACAGATACGCAGTATTTT. Translation gives CAIAVGGGGTDTQYF.

This clonotype was found many times. The J gene is TRBJ2-3, the V gene TRBV3-1; 8 bases are a match to TRBD2. The V segment lost 4 bases and the J segment 1 base; nucleotides outside the gene matches: 4. This CDR3 spans 15 amino acids. Germline assignment: CDR1 LGHDT and CDR2 YNNKEL (reference sequence). The DNA for the CDR3 is TGTGCCAGCAGCCTCCGGGGGGGCGGCACAGATACGCAGTATTTT. The encoded protein is CASSLRGGGTDTQYF.

This clonotype was recorded at least ten times. DNA for the CDR3: TGTGCCAGCACGATGGTGCAGGACAATGAGCAGTTCTTC. This sequence encodes CASTMVQDNEQFF. V and J are TRBV6-6 and TRBJ2-1; D not certain. Trimming pared 7 bases from V and 5 bases from J, leaving 12 bases between. In germline, CDR1 is MNHNY, CDR2 SVGAGI (reference sequence). This CDR3 region has 13 residues.

This clonotype has only a few counts. The chain couples TRBV11-2 to TRBJ2-5; 11 bases align to TRBD2. The J segment lost 2 bases and the V segment lost 7 bases, leaving 9 bases of the junction unmatched. The CDR3 is 16 amino acids. In germline, CDR1 is SGHAT, CDR2 FQNNGV. The chain's CDR3 is CASTSILAGGQETQYF. The CDR3 nucleotides are TGTGCCAGCACCTCCATTCTAGCGGGGGGACAAGAGACCCAGTACTTC.

This clonotype was counted between two and nine times. This rearrangement joins TRBV6-1 to TRBJ2-1, with D perhaps TRBD1 (6 bases). This CDR3 has 15 residues. The V and J ends lost 4 bases and 5 bases respectively, with 15 bases between them. CDR1 is MNHNS and CDR2 is SASEGT in the germline V gene. The CDR3 sequence is CASSARWGLNNEQFF. The DNA of the CDR3 is TGTGCCAGCAGTGCCCGGTGGGGGCTTAACAATGAGCAGTTCTTC.

This rearrangement joins TRBV18 to TRBJ1-1; D is ambiguous. The ends were cut back, 4 bases at V and 6 bases at J, with 12 bases in the middle. Germline V gene data show CDR1 as KGHSH and CDR2 as LQKENI. CDR3 length: 13 amino acids. CDR3 region: CASSRSEGSEAFF. The CDR3 DNA sequence: TGTGCCAGCTCACGTTCAGAGGGCTCTGAAGCTTTCTTT.

The chain links TRBV20-1 to TRBJ1-2, with unresolved D. Between the trimmed V and J ends, which lost 1 base and 4 bases, there was a span of 10 bases. The CDR3 extends over 13 amino acids. Germline CDR1 DFQATT, CDR2 SNEGSKA (reference sequence). The CDR3 region has the DNA TGCAGTGCTAGAGCGGCAGCGGCCTATGGCTACACCTTC. This gives the protein CSARAAAAYGYTF.

This clonotype showed up just a few times. The V gene is TRBV6-5, the J gene TRBJ1-1; D remains ambiguous. The V gene's germline CDR1 is MNHEY and CDR2 SVGAGI. Trimming removed 5 bases from V and 4 bases from J, with 5 bases in between. This CDR3 has 11 amino acids. The CDR3 DNA reads TGTGCCAGCAGTGGACCCACTGAAGCTTTCTTT. Amino acids: CASSGPTEAFF.

This clonotype was recorded at least ten times. The CDR3 here is CASSLGKSTGELFF. The DNA of the CDR3 is TGTGCCAGCAGCTTGGGCAAGAGCACCGGGGAGCTGTTTTTT. This chain links TRBV5-5 with TRBJ2-2, with D unresolved. The CDR3 consists of 14 residues. Germline V gives CDR1 SGHKS, CDR2 YYEKEE (reference sequence). Trimming pared 0 bases from V and 4 bases from J, leaving 7 bases between.

This clonotype was seen at least ten times. The V and J genes are TRBV25-1 and TRBJ1-2; TRBD1 might be the D (6 bases). The CDR3 extends over 15 amino acids. Germline loops: CDR1 MGHDK, CDR2 SYGVNS. V dropped 2 bases and J dropped 8 bases, with 18 bases sitting between them. CDR3 in amino acids: CASSEKGTSRAGYTF. The DNA of the CDR3 is TGTGCCAGCAGTGAAAAAGGGACATCTAGGGCCGGCTACACCTTC.

This clonotype has only a few counts. The chain carries TRBV20-1 and TRBJ2-7; 9 bases are a match to TRBD1. Germline-derived CDR1 and CDR2 are DFQATT and SNEGSKA (reference sequence). With 2 bases clipped from V and 7 bases from J, the junction kept 9 bases outside the gene matches. The CDR3 totals 14 residues. The CDR3 is CSARPPGTGWEQYF. CDR3 DNA sequence: TGCAGTGCTAGACCTCCCGGGACAGGGTGGGAGCAGTACTTC.